Following are 31 T cell receptor beta chains from one sample sequenced in a study of post-analysis software for immune sequencing data. No cognate antigen is known for these TCRs. Study-level findings and limits: TRBV segments more frequent in patients than in controls numbered five and included TRBV5-6, TRBV5-1 and TRBV20-1.

Researchers reported that TCR beta cDNA libraries carried unique molecular identifiers. Via MiXCR, TCRdb re-called the PCR reads, giving one row per CDR3 protein. Found here are about 680,000 distinct CDR3 sequences, 55% to 60% of them singletons; the top ten hold around 11%. What was sequenced was blood. The receptors were sampled from a girl between 2 and 10 years old with multiple sclerosis.

The chain combines TRBV5-1 with TRBJ2-5; 8 bases match TRBD2. Germline loops: CDR1 SGHRS, CDR2 YFSETQ. The CDR3 length is 15 residues. V lost 3 bases and J lost 4; bases outside the gene matches: 8. CDR3 loop: CASSWGRAGAETQYF. In nucleotides, the CDR3 is TGCGCCAGCAGCTGGGGGAGAGCGGGAGCAGAGACCCAGTACTTC.

This chain uses TRBV20-1 with TRBJ2-1, with a tentative D call TRBD1 (5 bases). Germline CDR1 DFQATT, CDR2 SNEGSKA (reference sequence). The CDR3 consists of 16 residues. V lost 2 bases to trimming and J lost 2 bases, with 16 bases between them. CDR3 nucleotides: TGCAGTGCTAGAAAAGGGGTTCCAGGAACCTACAATGAGCAGTTCTTC. Translating it yields CSARKGVPGTYNEQFF.

The V gene is TRBV6-2 or TRBV6-3, the J gene TRBJ2-5; TRBD2 matches at 12 bases. J lost 2 bases, V lost 6 bases, and 4 bases had no gene match. The germline V gene has CDR1 MNHEY and CDR2 SVGEGT. The CDR3 runs 15 residues. This CDR3 is CASRWTSGEQETQYF. The CDR3 DNA reads as TGTGCCAGCAGATGGACTAGCGGGGAACAAGAGACCCAGTACTTC.

In this sample, this clonotype turned up a few times. The chain links TRBV15 to TRBJ2-3; 10 bases agree with TRBD1. J lost 7 bases, V lost 0 bases, and 10 bases had no gene match. Germline CDR1 reads LNHNV; CDR2 reads YYDKDF (reference sequence). The length of the CDR3 is 17 residues. The CDR3 is CATSRDLLGQGVNTQYF. The CDR3 coding sequence is TGTGCCACCAGCAGAGATCTGCTAGGACAGGGGGTGAATACGCAGTATTTT. The variable domain in full, with the rest retrieved from reference TRBV15 and TRBJ2-3, is DAMVIQNPRYQVTQFGKPVTLSCSQTLNHNVMYWYQQKSSQAPKLLFHYYDKDFNNEADTPDNFQSRRPNTSFCFLDIRSPGLGDTAMYLCATSRDLLGQGVNTQYFGPGTRLTVL.

The chain carries TRBV29-1 and TRBJ1-2; 7 bases align to TRBD1. Per germline, CDR1 SQVTM and CDR2 ANQGSEA. J was trimmed by 4 bases and V by 4 bases; bases with no gene match: 6. The CDR3 runs to 13 residues. CDR3 loop: CSVGDRAGYGYTF. The CDR3 nucleotides read TGCAGCGTTGGAGACAGGGCGGGCTATGGCTACACCTTC.

The gene calls are TRBV28 and TRBJ2-1, with 9 positions matching TRBD1. The germline CDR1 and CDR2 sequences are MDHEN and SYDVKM. V shed 8 bases, J shed 7 bases, and the junction held 9 bases outside the gene matches. There are 14 residues in the CDR3. This CDR3 is CASPGQGPNNEQFF. CDR3 sequence (DNA): TGTGCCAGCCCGGGACAGGGACCGAATAATGAGCAGTTCTTC.

The chain links TRBV7-2 to TRBJ1-5, with TRBD1 as a possible D gene (5 bases). CDR3 size: 14 residues. Trimming removed 5 bases at V and 3 bases at J, with 11 bases between. Germline V gene data show CDR1 as SGHTA and CDR2 as FQGNSA. CDR3 region: CASSQDSVNQPQHF. CDR3 DNA: TGTGCCAGCAGCCAAGACAGTGTCAATCAGCCCCAGCATTTT.

This clonotype was found a few times. J is TRBJ2-7 and V is TRBV19; D might be TRBD2 (5 bases). Germline assignment: CDR1 LNHDA and CDR2 SQIVND (reference sequence). The CDR3 extends over 13 amino acids. The ends were cut back, 1 base at V and 6 bases at J, with 10 bases in the middle. The CDR3 region is CASSIVGEVEQYF. The CDR3 coding sequence is TGTGCCAGTAGTATAGTGGGAGAGGTCGAGCAGTACTTC. The variable domain in full, with the rest retrieved from reference TRBV19 and TRBJ2-7, is DGGITQSPKYLFRKEGQNVTLSCEQNLNHDAMYWYRQDPGQGLRLIYYSQIVNDFQKGDIAEGYSVSREKKESFPLTVTSAQKNPTAFYLCASSIVGEVEQYFGPGTRLTVT.

V is TRBV12-3 or TRBV12-4 and J is TRBJ2-3; D might be TRBD2 (6 bases). V was pared by 8 bases and J by 2 bases, with 11 bases between. The CDR3 sequence is 13 residues long. DNA of the CDR3: TGTGCCAGCGGGGACTCTCCCACAGATACGCAGTATTTT. This gives the protein CASGDSPTDTQYF.

V usage is TRBV20-1 and J usage is TRBJ2-3; D is perhaps TRBD1 (6 bases). This CDR3 has 15 amino acids. CDR1 and CDR2 from the germline V gene are DFQATT and SNEGSKA (reference sequence). Trimming removed 5 bases at V and 2 bases at J, with 17 bases between. The CDR3: CSAEAQGSLTDTQYF. The DNA for the CDR3 is TGCAGTGCTGAGGCTCAGGGGAGCCTCACAGATACGCAGTATTTT.

The sample holds a few counts of this clonotype. The chain uses TRBV29-1 and TRBJ2-1; D tentatively reads TRBD1 or TRBD2 (5 bases each). Germline CDR1 is SQVTM and CDR2 is ANQGSEA. There are 14 residues in the CDR3. V was pared by 7 bases and J by 2 bases, with 15 bases between. CDR3 sequence: CSALWGSPYNEQFF. The CDR3 DNA reads TGCAGCGCCCTGTGGGGGTCCCCCTACAATGAGCAGTTCTTC.

This clonotype has just one count. An end of the junction differs from the germline gene, which may be a read error. The chain uses TRBV28 and TRBJ2-5; TRBD2 aligns across 7 bases. Per the germline V gene, CDR1 is MDHEN and CDR2 is SYDVKM. The CDR3 runs 14 residues. The CDR3 protein is CASTGSGMRETQCF. CDR3 sequence (DNA): TGTGCCAGCACCGGGAGCGGGATGCGTGAGACCCAGTGCTTC. Full variable domain (rest looked up from reference TRBV28 and TRBJ2-5): DVKVTQSSRYLVKRTGEKVFLECVQDMDHENMFWYRQDPGLGLRLIYFSYDVKMKEKGDIPEGYSVSREKKERFSLILESASTNQTSMYLCASTGSGMRETQCFGPGTRLLVL.

In this sample, this clonotype turned up many times. As DNA, the CDR3 is TGTGCCAGCAGCCGGGACGTTACGGAGTTCTTC. Translating it yields CASSRDVTEFF. The chain is built from TRBV12-3 or TRBV12-4 and TRBJ2-1, with D perhaps given as TRBD1 or TRBD2 (5 bases each). V lost 6 bases, J lost 14 bases, and 14 bases lay in between. The CDR3 sequence is 11 residues long.

The J gene is TRBJ1-2, the V gene TRBV7-2; weak D call: TRBD1 (6 bases). Trimming removed 4 bases from V and 4 bases from J, with 13 bases in between. Germline values: CDR1 SGHTA, CDR2 FQGNSA. The length of the CDR3 is 14 residues. Written as DNA, the CDR3 is TGTGCCAGCAGCTCCGGACAGTCCTCCTATGGCTACACCTTC. Protein product: CASSSGQSSYGYTF.

This chain joins TRBV12-3 or TRBV12-4 and TRBJ2-1; D is unresolved. The CDR3 has 12 residues. Trimming removed 2 bases from V and 8 bases from J, with 7 bases in between. The CDR3 spells CASSLSIYEQFF. For the CDR3, the DNA is TGTGCCAGCAGTTTATCTATCTATGAGCAGTTCTTC.

The V call is TRBV10-3, the J call TRBJ1-2; TRBD1 might be the D (6 bases). V lost 5 bases to trimming and J lost 6 bases, with 13 bases between them. Germline assignment: CDR1 ENHRY and CDR2 SYGVKD. The CDR3 has 13 amino acids. The CDR3 protein is CAISYREGDGYTF. CDR3 DNA sequence: TGTGCCATCAGTTACAGGGAAGGAGATGGCTACACCTTC.

The J gene is TRBJ2-4, the V gene TRBV12-3 or TRBV12-4; D unclear. V dropped 3 bases and J dropped 0 bases, with 9 bases sitting between them. The CDR3 spans 15 residues. CDR3 in amino acids: CASSFKREAKNIQYF. The CDR3 coding sequence is TGTGCCAGCAGTTTCAAGCGAGAAGCCAAAAACATTCAGTACTTC.

V and J are TRBV7-2 and TRBJ2-5; 7 nucleotides match TRBD2. V lost 1 base, J lost 2 bases, and 7 bases stayed unmatched. CDR1 SGHTA and CDR2 FQGNSA come from the germline V gene. The CDR3 has 16 residues. The CDR3 protein is CASSLGTGGIQETQYF. CDR3 DNA: TGTGCCAGCAGCTTAGGGACGGGGGGAATACAAGAGACCCAGTACTTC.

CDR3 sequence: CASSPVSHEQFF. CDR3 bases: TGTGCCAGCAGCCCGGTCTCTCATGAGCAGTTCTTC. The chain is built from TRBV7-2 and TRBJ2-1; the D is unclear. The CDR3 runs to 12 residues. Trimming took 5 bases from V and 8 from J, leaving 10 bases between them. Germline values: CDR1 SGHTA, CDR2 FQGNSA.

The V and J genes are TRBV20-1 and TRBJ2-1; possible D gene TRBD2, 6 bases. Trimming took off 5 bases at V and 3 bases at J, with 14 bases between the two ends. Germline V gene sequence: CDR1 DFQATT, CDR2 SNEGSKA (reference sequence). The CDR3 is made up of 14 amino acids. The CDR3 here is CSAGRTNLYNEQFF. The CDR3 DNA sequence: TGCAGTGCTGGGCGGACTAACCTCTACAATGAGCAGTTCTTC.

The chain joins TRBV12-3 or TRBV12-4 to TRBJ2-5; 9 bases match TRBD2. J was trimmed by 5 bases and V by 5 bases; bases with no gene match: 15. This CDR3 comprises 17 residues. CDR3 coding DNA: TGTGCCAGCAGTAAGGGGAGGGGGCGGGAGGGCCACGAGACCCAGTACTTC. Protein product: CASSKGRGREGHETQYF.

In this sample, this clonotype turned up once. The chain links TRBV5-5 to TRBJ2-7; 12 bases fit TRBD2. V lost 0 bases and J lost 2; bases outside the gene matches: 3. The CDR3 is 16 residues long. Germline V lookup: CDR1 SGHKS, CDR2 YYEKEE (reference sequence). DNA for the CDR3: TGTGCCAGCAGCTTGGGACTAGCGGGGGCCGCCTACGAGCAGTACTTC. Encoded protein: CASSLGLAGAAYEQYF. Full variable domain (outside the CDR3, taken from reference TRBV5-5 and TRBJ2-7): DAGVTQSPTHLIKTRGQQVTLRCSPISGHKSVSWYQQVLGQGPQFIFQYYEKEERGRGNFPDRFSARQFPNYSSELNVNALLLGDSALYLCASSLGLAGAAYEQYFGPGTRLTVT.

This rearrangement joins TRBV5-1 to TRBJ2-3, with TRBD2 matching 7 bases. The length of the CDR3 is 14 residues. Germline CDR1 reads SGHRS; CDR2 reads YFSETQ. The V segment lost 6 bases and the J segment 4 bases; nucleotides outside the gene matches: 8. The DNA of the CDR3 is TGCGCCAGCACCCGGACTAGGGGCGCAGATACGCAGTATTTT. As protein: CASTRTRGADTQYF.

V gene TRBV5-1 combines with J gene TRBJ2-1; 11 positions agree with TRBD1. The V segment lost 4 bases and the J segment 8 bases; nucleotides outside the gene matches: 8. Germline values: CDR1 SGHRS, CDR2 YFSETQ. This CDR3 spans 15 amino acids. The CDR3 loop is CASSGGQGAMDEQFF. The CDR3 nucleotides are TGCGCCAGCAGCGGAGGACAGGGGGCGATGGATGAGCAGTTCTTC.

The chain combines TRBV12-3 or TRBV12-4 with TRBJ2-5, with 10 bases that match TRBD2. After removal of 6 bases from V and 4 bases from J, the junction contained 2 bases not matched to a gene. There are 13 residues in the CDR3. CDR3 in DNA: TGTGCCAGCAGGAGCGGGAGGGCAGAGACCCAGTACTTC. Amino acids: CASRSGRAETQYF.

This clonotype appeared many times. Compared with germline, one end of the junction differs, possibly owing to a read error. The chain carries TRBV5-1 and TRBJ2-3; TRBD2 aligns across 11 bases. The CDR3 is 14 residues long. CDR1 is SGHRS, CDR2 YFSETQ, per germline. The DNA for the CDR3 is TGTGCCAGCAGCCTAGCGGGAGGAACAGATACGCAGTATTTT. It is translated as CASSLAGGTDTQYF.

The V and J genes are TRBV5-1 and TRBJ2-2; 7 positions match TRBD1. The V gene's germline CDR1 is SGHRS and CDR2 YFSETQ. Germline trimming cut 5 bases from V and 2 bases from J; bases unmatched to any gene: 6. This CDR3 spans 15 amino acids. The CDR3 region has the DNA TGCGCCAGCAGTCAGGGGACAGCAAACACCGGGGAGCTGTTTTTT. Translating gives CASSQGTANTGELFF.

This chain links TRBV7-2 with TRBJ2-3; D is possibly TRBD2 (6 bases). The germline V gene has CDR1 SGHTA and CDR2 FQGNSA. This CDR3 region has 14 residues. The germline V and J ends were trimmed by 6 bases and 0 bases, with 10 bases remaining between them. CDR3 in amino acids: CASSPGASTDTQYF. The CDR3 bases are TGTGCCAGCAGTCCGGGAGCTAGCACAGATACGCAGTATTTT.

The J gene is TRBJ2-3, the V gene TRBV7-9; no firm D call. Germline V gives CDR1 SEHNR, CDR2 FQNEAQ (reference sequence). CDR3 size: 15 residues. V was pared by 5 bases and J by 4 bases, with 16 bases between. CDR3 in amino acids: CASSLWAAEADTQYF. In nucleotides, the CDR3 is TGTGCCAGCAGCCTATGGGCGGCAGAGGCAGATACGCAGTATTTT.

This rearrangement joins TRBV29-1 to TRBJ1-2; D unclear. Trimming pared 2 bases from V and 8 bases from J, leaving 9 bases between. Germline V lookup: CDR1 SQVTM, CDR2 ANQGSEA. This CDR3 has 11 amino acids. CDR3 amino acids: CSVERSGGYTF. Written as DNA, the CDR3 is TGCAGCGTTGAAAGGTCTGGGGGCTACACCTTC.

Written as DNA, the CDR3 is TGTGCCAGCAGTTTTCAATCAACTGAAGCTTTCTTT. Translating gives CASSFQSTEAFF. The chain has TRBV28 and TRBJ1-1; D unresolved. The V gene lost 3 bases and the J gene lost 5 bases, with 7 bases spanning the gap. This CDR3 contains 12 residues. Germline CDR1 is MDHEN and CDR2 is SYDVKM.